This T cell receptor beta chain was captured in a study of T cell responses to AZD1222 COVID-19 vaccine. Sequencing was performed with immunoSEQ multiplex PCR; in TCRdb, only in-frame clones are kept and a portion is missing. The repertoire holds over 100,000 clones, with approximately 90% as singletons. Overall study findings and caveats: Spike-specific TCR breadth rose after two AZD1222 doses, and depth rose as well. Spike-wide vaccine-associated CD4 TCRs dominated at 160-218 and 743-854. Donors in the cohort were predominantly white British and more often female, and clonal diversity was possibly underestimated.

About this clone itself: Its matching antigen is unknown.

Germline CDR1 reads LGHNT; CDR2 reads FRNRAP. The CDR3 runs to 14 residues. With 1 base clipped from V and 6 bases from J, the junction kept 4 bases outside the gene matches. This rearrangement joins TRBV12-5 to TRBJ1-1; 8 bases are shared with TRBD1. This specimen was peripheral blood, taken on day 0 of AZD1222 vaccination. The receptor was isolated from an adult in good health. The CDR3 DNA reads TGTGCTAGTGGTTTGGACCCAGGGGGCTCTGAAGCTTTCTTT. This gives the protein CASGLDPGGSEAFF.